These T cell receptor beta chains were read from a single sample in a study of T cell repertoires in cytomegalovirus infection. These receptors' antigens are unknown. TCRdb ran MiXCR on the reads and lists one entry per CDR3 protein. The sample gives about 900,000 distinct CDR3 sequences, around 32% of which show up once; roughly an eighth is in the top ten. Here the sequenced sample was cultured CD8+ T cells from PBMCs, taken from culture after CMV antigen stimulation. These receptors originate from a human donor in good health (CMV status not recorded). Some clones in this sample may be carry-over from other donors' samples. The CDR3 runs from the conserved cysteine through the conserved F or W. D genes are given only for firm matches. Part of the rows lack a size; the others show once, few, many or a class for expanded clones.

V	D	size	J	DNA	CDR3
TRBV7-9	-	few	TRBJ2-1	TGTGCCAGCCATGGGGGGCAGAATCCCTACAATGAGCAGTTCTTC	CASHGGQNPYNEQFF
TRBV27	TRBD2	few	TRBJ2-1	TGTGCCAGCAGTTCCCTAGCGGGGGGGCCTGGGTACGAGTTCTTC	CASSSLAGGPGYEFF
TRBV6-5	TRBD1	-	TRBJ2-1	TGTGCCAGCAGTACTATGGGACAGTCCTACAATGAGCAGTTCTTC	CASSTMGQSYNEQFF
TRBV6-1	TRBD1	-	TRBJ2-1	TGTGCCAGCAGCCCCTTTACAGGGGGCAATGAGCAGTTCTTC	CASSPFTGGNEQFF
TRBV4-3	-	-	TRBJ1-1	TGCGCCAGCAGCCAAGTGGGCGGGGGCAACGCTGAAGCTTTCTTT	CASSQVGGGNAEAFF
TRBV7-9	-	many	TRBJ1-4	TGTGCCAGCAGCTCGTCGTATGAAAAACTGTTTTTT	CASSSSYEKLFF
TRBV27	-	few	TRBJ1-1	TGTGCCAGCAGTTTACAGCGGGACACTGAAGCTTTCTTT	CASSLQRDTEAFF
TRBV7-6	TRBD1	-	TRBJ2-7	TGTGCCAGCAGCTTAACCGGGGACAGAGCCTACGAGCAGTACTTC	CASSLTGDRAYEQYF
TRBV2	-	few	TRBJ2-3	TGTGCCAGCAAGGGGAGCACAGATACGCAGTATTTT	CASKGSTDTQYF
TRBV27	-	-	TRBJ2-1	TGTGCCAGCAGCGACGGACGTAGGGTGGCCTACAATGAGCAGTTCTTC	CASSDGRRVAYNEQFF
TRBV27	-	-	TRBJ1-5	TGTGCCAGCAGTTCTAGGGACCCTAGAGAGCCCCAGCATTTT	CASSSRDPREPQHF
TRBV7-6	-	many	TRBJ2-2	TGTGCCAGCAGCTTAATCCACGGGCAGACCAGCACACACACCGGGGAGCTGTTTTTT	CASSLIHGQTSTHTGELFF
TRBV5-3	-	few	TRBJ2-2	TGTGCCAGCAGCTTGGGCCCAGACCAAAACACCGGGGAGCTGTTTTTT	CASSLGPDQNTGELFF
TRBV20-1	-	-	TRBJ2-1	TGCAGTGGCATTGGTAGGGCTAGCGAATACAATGAGCAGTTCTTC	CSGIGRASEYNEQFF
TRBV7-6	TRBD2	many	TRBJ2-1	TGTGCCAGCAGCTTATCGCTAGCGGGGGGCTCCTACAATGAGCAGTTCTTC	CASSLSLAGGSYNEQFF
TRBV20-1	-	few	TRBJ1-5	TGCAGTGCAGACCGGGGGCCGACCCATGGTGCGCCTCAGCCCCAGCATTTT	CSADRGPTHGAPQPQHF
TRBV5-4	TRBD2	-	TRBJ2-1	TGTGCCAGCAGCCCGGAGCTAGCGGGGGGGCTTGAGAATGAGCAGTTCTTC	CASSPELAGGLENEQFF
TRBV7-9	TRBD1	many	TRBJ1-5	TGTGCCAGCAGCTTAGGGACAGGGGAGGGTCAGCCCCAGCATTTT	CASSLGTGEGQPQHF
TRBV29-1	TRBD1	-	TRBJ2-2	TGCAGCGTCTACAGGGGCCCCGGGGAGCTGTTTTTT	CSVYRGPGELFF
TRBV4-1	TRBD1	few	TRBJ1-1	TGCGCCAGCAGCCAAGCAGGACAGGGGGGCACTGAAGCTTTCTTT	CASSQAGQGGTEAFF
TRBV9	TRBD1	-	TRBJ1-1	TGTGCCAGCAGCCGATCGGACAGGGCCACTGAAGCTTTCTTT	CASSRSDRATEAFF
TRBV4-1	-	-	TRBJ2-3	TGCGCCAGCAGCCCCGCACGGATTTCTCCGTACACAGATACGCAGTATTTT	CASSPARISPYTDTQYF
TRBV7-2	-	many	TRBJ2-3	TGTGCCAGCAGCTTGTGGGGGGGGCCCACAGATACGCAGTATTTT	CASSLWGGPTDTQYF
TRBV15	TRBD1	once	TRBJ2-1	TGTGCCACCAGCACAGCCTCCGGGACAGATTACAATGAGCAGTTCTTC	CATSTASGTDYNEQFF
TRBV6-8	-	-	TRBJ2-7	TGTGCCAGCACCCCTGGGCCCTTCTCCTACGAGCAGTACTTC	CASTPGPFSYEQYF
TRBV2	TRBD1	-	TRBJ2-5	TGTGCCAGCAGTACTCCGGGACAGGGAGACCAAGAGACCCAGTACTTC	CASSTPGQGDQETQYF
TRBV14	TRBD1	-	TRBJ1-5	TGTGCCAGCAGCCTTCGGACAGGGGGCAGTGACAATCAGCCCCAGCATTTT	CASSLRTGGSDNQPQHF
TRBV7-6	TRBD1	few	TRBJ1-6	TGTGCCAGCAGCATCGGGACAGGGTTACAGTCACCCCTCCACTTT	CASSIGTGLQSPLHF
TRBV7-8	TRBD2	-	TRBJ2-3	TGTGCCAGCAGCTTAGCGGGCGGGGGGCGCTCAGATACGCAGTATTTT	CASSLAGGGRSDTQYF
TRBV7-9	-	few	TRBJ1-4	TGTGCCACAAGCGGGGGGGTGTTTGAAAAACTGTTTTTT	CATSGGVFEKLFF
TRBV20-1	-	-	TRBJ1-1	TGCAGTGCTAGCGGGGTGATCGGGAACACTGAAGCTTTCTTT	CSASGVIGNTEAFF